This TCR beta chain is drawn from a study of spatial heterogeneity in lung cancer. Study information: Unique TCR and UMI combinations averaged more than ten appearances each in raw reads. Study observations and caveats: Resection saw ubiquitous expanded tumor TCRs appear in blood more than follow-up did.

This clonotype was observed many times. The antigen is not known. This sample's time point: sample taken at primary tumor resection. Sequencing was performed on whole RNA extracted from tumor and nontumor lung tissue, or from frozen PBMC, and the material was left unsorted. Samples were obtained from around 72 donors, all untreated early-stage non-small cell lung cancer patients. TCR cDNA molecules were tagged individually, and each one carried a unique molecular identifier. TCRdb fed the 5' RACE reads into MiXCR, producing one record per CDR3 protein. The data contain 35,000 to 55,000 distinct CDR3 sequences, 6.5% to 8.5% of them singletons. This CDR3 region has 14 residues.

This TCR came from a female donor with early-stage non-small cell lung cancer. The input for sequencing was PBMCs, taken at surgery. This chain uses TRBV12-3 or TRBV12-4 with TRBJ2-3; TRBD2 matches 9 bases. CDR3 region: CASLLGLAADTQYF. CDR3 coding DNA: TGTGCTTCACTCCTGGGACTAGCCGCAGATACGCAGTATTTT.